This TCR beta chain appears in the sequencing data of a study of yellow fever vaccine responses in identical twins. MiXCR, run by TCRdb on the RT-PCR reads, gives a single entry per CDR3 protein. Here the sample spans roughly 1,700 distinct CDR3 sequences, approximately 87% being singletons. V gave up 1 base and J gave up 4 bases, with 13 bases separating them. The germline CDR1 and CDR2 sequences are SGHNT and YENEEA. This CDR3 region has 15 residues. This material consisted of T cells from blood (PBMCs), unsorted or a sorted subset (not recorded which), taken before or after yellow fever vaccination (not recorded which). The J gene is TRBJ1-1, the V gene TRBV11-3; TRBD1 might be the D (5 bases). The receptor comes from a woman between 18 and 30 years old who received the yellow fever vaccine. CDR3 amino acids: CASSLVVGGFTEAFF. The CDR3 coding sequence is TGTGCCAGCAGCTTAGTTGTTGGGGGGTTCACTGAAGCTTTCTTT.